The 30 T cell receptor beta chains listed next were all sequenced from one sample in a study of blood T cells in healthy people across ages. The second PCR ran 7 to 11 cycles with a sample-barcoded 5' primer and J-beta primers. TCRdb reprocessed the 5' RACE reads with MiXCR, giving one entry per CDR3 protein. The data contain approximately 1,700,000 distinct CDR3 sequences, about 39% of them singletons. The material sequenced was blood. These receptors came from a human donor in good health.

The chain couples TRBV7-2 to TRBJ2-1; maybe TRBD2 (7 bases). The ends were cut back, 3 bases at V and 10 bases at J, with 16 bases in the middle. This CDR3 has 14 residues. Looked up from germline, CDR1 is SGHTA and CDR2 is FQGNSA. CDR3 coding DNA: TGTGCCAGCAGCTTTGGGGGGGGGCTCAGAGAGCAGTTCTTC. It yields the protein CASSFGGGLREQFF.

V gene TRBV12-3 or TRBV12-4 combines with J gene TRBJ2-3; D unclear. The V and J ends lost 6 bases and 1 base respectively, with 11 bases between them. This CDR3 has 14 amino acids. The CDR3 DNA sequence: TGTGCCAGCAGCCCTCAAACCCGCACAGATACGCAGTATTTT. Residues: CASSPQTRTDTQYF.

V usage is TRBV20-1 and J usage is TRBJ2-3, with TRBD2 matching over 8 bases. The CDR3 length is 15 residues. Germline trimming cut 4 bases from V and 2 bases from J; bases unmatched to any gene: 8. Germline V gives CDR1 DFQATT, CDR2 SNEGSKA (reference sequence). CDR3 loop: CSAKSGGDITDTQYF. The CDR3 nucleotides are TGCAGTGCTAAAAGCGGGGGTGATATCACAGATACGCAGTATTTT.

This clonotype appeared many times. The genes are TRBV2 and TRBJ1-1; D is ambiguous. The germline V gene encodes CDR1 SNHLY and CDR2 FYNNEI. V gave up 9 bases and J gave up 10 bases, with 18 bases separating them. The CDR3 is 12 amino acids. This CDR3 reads CASSYSEPGAFF. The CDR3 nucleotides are TGTGCCAGTTCTTACAGCGAACCGGGAGCTTTCTTT.

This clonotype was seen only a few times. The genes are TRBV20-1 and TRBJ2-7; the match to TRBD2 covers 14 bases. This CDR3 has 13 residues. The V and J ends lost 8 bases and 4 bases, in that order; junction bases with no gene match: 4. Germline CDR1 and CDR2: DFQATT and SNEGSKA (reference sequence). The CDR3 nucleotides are TGCAGTCTCAGACTAGCGGGGGGGTACGAGCAGTACTTC. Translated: CSLRLAGGYEQYF.

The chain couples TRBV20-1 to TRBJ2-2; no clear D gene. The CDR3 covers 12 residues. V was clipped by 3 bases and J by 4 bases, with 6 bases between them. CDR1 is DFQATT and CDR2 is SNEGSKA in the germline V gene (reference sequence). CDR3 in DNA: TGCAGTGCTAGTGAAGCCACCGGGGAGCTGTTTTTT. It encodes CSASEATGELFF.

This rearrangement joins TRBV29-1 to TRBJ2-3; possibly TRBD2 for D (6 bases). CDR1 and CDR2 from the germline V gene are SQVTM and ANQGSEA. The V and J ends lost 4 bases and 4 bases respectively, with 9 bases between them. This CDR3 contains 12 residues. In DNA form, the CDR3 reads TGCAGCGTTGTTAGGGACTCAGATACGCAGTATTTT. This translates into CSVVRDSDTQYF.

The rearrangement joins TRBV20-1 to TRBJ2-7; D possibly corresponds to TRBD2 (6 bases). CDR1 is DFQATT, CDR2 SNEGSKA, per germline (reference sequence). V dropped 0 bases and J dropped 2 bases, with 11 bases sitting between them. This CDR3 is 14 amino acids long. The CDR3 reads CSARDTGGTYEQYF. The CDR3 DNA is TGCAGTGCTAGAGATACCGGGGGAACCTACGAGCAGTACTTC.

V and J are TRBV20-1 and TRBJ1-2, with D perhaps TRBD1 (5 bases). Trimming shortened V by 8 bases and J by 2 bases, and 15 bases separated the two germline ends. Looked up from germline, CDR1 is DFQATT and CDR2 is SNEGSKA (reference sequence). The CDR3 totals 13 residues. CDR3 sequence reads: CSTAGAPNYGYTF. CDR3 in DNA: TGCAGTACCGCTGGGGCCCCAAACTATGGCTACACCTTC.

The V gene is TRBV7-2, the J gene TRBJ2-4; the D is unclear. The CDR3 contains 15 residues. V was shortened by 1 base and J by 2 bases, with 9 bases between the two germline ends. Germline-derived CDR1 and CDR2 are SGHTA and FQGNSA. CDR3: CASSLGVMSKNIQYF. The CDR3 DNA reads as TGTGCCAGCAGCTTAGGAGTAATGTCCAAAAACATTCAGTACTTC.

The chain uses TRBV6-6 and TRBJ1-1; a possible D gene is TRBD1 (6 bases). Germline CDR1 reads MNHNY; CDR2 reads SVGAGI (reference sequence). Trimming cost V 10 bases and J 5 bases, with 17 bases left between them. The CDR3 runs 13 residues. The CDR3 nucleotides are TGTGCCACCTTGGGACAATGGGGAACTGAAGCTTTCTTT. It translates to CATLGQWGTEAFF.

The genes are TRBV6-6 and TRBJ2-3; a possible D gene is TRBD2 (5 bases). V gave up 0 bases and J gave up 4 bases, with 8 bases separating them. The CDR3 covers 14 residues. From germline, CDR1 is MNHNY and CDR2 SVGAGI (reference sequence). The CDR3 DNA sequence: TGTGCCAGCAGTTACTCGGGGAGTGCAGATACGCAGTATTTT. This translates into CASSYSGSADTQYF.

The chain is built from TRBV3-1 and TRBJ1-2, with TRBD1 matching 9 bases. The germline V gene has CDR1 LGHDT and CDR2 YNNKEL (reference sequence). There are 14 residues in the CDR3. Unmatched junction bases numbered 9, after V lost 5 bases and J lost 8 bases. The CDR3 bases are TGTGCCAGCAGCTCCAGACAGGGGGAAGGAGGCTACACCTTC. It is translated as CASSSRQGEGGYTF.

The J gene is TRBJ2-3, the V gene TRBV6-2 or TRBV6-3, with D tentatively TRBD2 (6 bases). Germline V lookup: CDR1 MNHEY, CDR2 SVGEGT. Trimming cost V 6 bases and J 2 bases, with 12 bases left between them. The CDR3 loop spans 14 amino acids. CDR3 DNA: TGTGCCAGCAGACTACTAGCCCCCACAGATACGCAGTATTTT. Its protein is CASRLLAPTDTQYF.

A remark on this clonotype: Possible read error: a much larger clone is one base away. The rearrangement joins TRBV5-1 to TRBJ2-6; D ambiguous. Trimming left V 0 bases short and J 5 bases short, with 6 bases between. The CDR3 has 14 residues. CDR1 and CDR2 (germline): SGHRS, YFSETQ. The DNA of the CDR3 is TGCGCCAGCAGCTTGGAAACTAGGGCCAACGTCCTGACTTTC. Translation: CASSLETRANVLTF.

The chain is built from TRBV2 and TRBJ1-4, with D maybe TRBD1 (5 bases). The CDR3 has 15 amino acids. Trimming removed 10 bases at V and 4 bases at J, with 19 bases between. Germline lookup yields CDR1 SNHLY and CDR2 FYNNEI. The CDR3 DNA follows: TGTGCCACAGGGCCCAGGTCGGCTTTTAATGAAAAACTGTTTTTT. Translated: CATGPRSAFNEKLFF.

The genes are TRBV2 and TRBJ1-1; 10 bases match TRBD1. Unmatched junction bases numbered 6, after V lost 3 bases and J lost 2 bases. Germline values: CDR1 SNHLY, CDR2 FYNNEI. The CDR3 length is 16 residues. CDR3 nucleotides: TGTGCCAGCAGTGATCTGACAGGGGGCTTCAACACTGAAGCTTTCTTT. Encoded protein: CASSDLTGGFNTEAFF.

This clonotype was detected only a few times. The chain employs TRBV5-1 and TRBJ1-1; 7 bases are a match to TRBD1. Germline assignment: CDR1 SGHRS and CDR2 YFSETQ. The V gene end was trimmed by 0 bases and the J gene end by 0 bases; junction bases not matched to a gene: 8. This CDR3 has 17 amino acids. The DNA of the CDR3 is TGCGCCAGCAGCTTGGGGCAGGGGGGACTCATGAACACTGAAGCTTTCTTT. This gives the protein CASSLGQGGLMNTEAFF.

CDR3 bases: TGCAGCGTTGAAACGACCCAGAGAAATGGCTACACCTTC. Translation: CSVETTQRNGYTF. This rearrangement joins TRBV29-1 to TRBJ1-2; no firm D call. The V gene lost 2 bases and the J gene lost 6 bases, with 13 bases spanning the gap. This CDR3 has 13 amino acids. Germline V CDR1 and CDR2: SQVTM, ANQGSEA.

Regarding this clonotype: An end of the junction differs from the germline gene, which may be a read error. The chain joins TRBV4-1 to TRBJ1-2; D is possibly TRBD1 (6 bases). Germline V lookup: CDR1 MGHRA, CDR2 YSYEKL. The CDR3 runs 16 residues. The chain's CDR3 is CASGQVTLKGVYGYTF. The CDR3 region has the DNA TGCGCCAGCGGCCAAGTTACCTTGAAGGGGGTCTATGGCTACACCTTC.

In DNA form, the CDR3 reads TGCAGTGGAAAATGGGGAGCCCTTTCCAAAAACATTCAGTACTTC. It is translated as CSGKWGALSKNIQYF. V is TRBV20-1 and J is TRBJ2-4, with a possible D match to TRBD2 (5 bases). CDR1 is DFQATT and CDR2 is SNEGSKA in the germline V gene (reference sequence). The CDR3 runs 15 residues. The V and J ends lost 7 bases and 2 bases respectively, with 18 bases between them.

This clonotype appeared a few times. In nucleotides, the CDR3 is TGTGCCAGCAGCTTAGATGAGGGGTCGCCCTATGGCTACACCTTC. Protein sequence: CASSLDEGSPYGYTF. This chain uses TRBV11-2 with TRBJ1-2; the D gene is possibly TRBD1 (5 bases). The length of the CDR3 is 15 residues. Per germline, CDR1 SGHAT and CDR2 FQNNGV. Trimming removed 0 bases from V and 4 bases from J, with 12 bases in between.

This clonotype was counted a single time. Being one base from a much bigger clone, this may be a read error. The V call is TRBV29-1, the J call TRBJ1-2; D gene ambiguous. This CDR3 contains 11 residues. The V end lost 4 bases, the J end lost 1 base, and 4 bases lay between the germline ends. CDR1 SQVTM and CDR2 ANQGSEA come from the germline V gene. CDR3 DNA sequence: TGCAGCGTTGCCTTTAACTATGGCTACACCTTC. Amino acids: CSVAFNYGYTF.

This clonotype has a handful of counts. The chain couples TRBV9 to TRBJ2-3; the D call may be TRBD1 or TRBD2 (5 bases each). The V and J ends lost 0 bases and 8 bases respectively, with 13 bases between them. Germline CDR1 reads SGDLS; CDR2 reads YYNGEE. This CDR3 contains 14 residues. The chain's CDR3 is CASSVEGPRGTQYF. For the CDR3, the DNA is TGTGCCAGCAGCGTAGAGGGACCCCGAGGTACGCAGTATTTT.

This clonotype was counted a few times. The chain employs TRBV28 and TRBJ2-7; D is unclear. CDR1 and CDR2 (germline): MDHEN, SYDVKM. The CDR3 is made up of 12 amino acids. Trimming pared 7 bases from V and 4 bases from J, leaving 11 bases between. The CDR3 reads CASTHSDYEQYF. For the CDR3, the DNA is TGTGCCAGCACCCACTCCGATTACGAGCAGTACTTC.

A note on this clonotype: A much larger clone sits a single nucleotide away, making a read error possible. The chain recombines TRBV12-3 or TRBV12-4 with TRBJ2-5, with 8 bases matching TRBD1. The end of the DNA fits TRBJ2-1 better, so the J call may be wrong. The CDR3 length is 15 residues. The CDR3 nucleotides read TGTGCCAGCAGCTGGACAGGGCAGTTCCAAGAGACCCAGTTCTTC. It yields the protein CASSWTGQFQETQFF.

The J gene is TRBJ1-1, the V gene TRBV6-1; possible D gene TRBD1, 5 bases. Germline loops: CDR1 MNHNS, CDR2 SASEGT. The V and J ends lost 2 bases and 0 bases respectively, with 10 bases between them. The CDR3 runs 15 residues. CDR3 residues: CASSERQYMNTEAFF. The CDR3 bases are TGTGCCAGCAGTGAAAGACAGTACATGAACACTGAAGCTTTCTTT.

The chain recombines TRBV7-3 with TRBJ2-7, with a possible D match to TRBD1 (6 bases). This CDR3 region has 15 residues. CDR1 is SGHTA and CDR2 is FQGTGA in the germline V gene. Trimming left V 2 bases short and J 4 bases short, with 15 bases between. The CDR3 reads CASSLGGTPNYEQYF. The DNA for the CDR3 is TGTGCCAGCAGCTTAGGTGGGACACCTAATTACGAGCAGTACTTC.

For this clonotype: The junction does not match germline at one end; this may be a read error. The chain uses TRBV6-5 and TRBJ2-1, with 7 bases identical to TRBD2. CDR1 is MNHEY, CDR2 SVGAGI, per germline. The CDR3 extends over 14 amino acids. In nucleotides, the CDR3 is TGTGCAAGCAGGAGAGCGGGGTCCAACAATGGGCAGTTCTTC. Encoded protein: CASRRAGSNNGQFF.

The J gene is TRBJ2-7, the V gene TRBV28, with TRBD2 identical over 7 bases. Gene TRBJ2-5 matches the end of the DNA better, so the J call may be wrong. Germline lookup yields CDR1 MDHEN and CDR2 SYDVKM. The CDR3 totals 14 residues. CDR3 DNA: TGTGCCAGCAGTTTGGGGGGGGGAGGTCAGACCCAGTACTTC. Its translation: CASSLGGGGQTQYF.